Sequencing of this TCR beta chain was carried out in a study of blood T cell repertoires in COVID-19. V lost 3 bases to trimming and J lost 2 bases; unmatched junction nucleotides: 6. The CDR3 spans 15 residues. Germline lookup yields CDR1 LNHDA and CDR2 SQIVND (reference sequence). Sequenced by immunoSEQ multiplex PCR; TCRdb stores in-frame clones only, minus some. The table lists under 70,000 clones, over 75% of them singletons, with 14% in the top ten. The TCR sequence derives from a human donor with active COVID-19. The donor label of this sample is uncertain. This rearrangement joins TRBV19 to TRBJ2-5, with TRBD2 matching 7 bases. The sequencing input was peripheral blood. The CDR3, as DNA: TGTGCCAGTAGTATTGGCTACGGGAGGCAAGAGACCCAGTACTTC. Its translation: CASSIGYGRQETQYF.